These 32 T cell receptor beta chains came from one sample sequenced in a study of T cell responses to AZD1222 COVID-19 vaccine. Profiling relied on immunoSEQ multiplex PCR, and the TCRdb table lists in-frame clones only, not all of them. The sample has under 200,000 clones, over 85% seen once. The starting material was peripheral blood, obtained 28 days after the second dose of the MenACWY control vaccine. The receptors derive from an adult who received the MenACWY meningococcal vaccine as a control.

The chain has TRBV19 and TRBJ2-7; TRBD2 aligns across 9 bases. V gave up 4 bases and J gave up 6 bases; unmatched junction bases: 4. Germline CDR1 is LNHDA and CDR2 is SQIVND (reference sequence). The CDR3 contains 13 residues. The CDR3 loop is CASSRLAGPEQYF. CDR3 DNA: TGTGCCAGTAGTAGGCTAGCGGGACCCGAGCAGTACTTC.

CDR3 nucleotide sequence: TGCGCCAGCAGCTTGGGACCCGAAGGGGGCTACACCTTC. As protein: CASSLGPEGGYTF. The rearrangement joins TRBV5-1 to TRBJ1-2; no reliable D call. The CDR3 spans 13 residues. V was clipped by 0 bases and J by 8 bases, with 11 bases between them. Germline-derived CDR1 and CDR2 are SGHRS and YFSETQ. The variable domain in full, with the rest retrieved from reference TRBV5-1 and TRBJ1-2, is KAGVTQTPRYLIKTRGQQVTLSCSPISGHRSVSWYQQTPGQGLQFLFEYFSETQRNKGNFPGRFSGRQFSNSRSEMNVSTLELGDSALYLCASSLGPEGGYTFGSGTRLTVV.

V and J are TRBV9 and TRBJ2-1; 10 nucleotides line up with TRBD2. Germline V gene data show CDR1 as SGDLS and CDR2 as YYNGEE. V gave up 1 base and J gave up 0 bases; unmatched junction bases: 1. The CDR3 has 16 amino acids. CDR3 in DNA: TGTGCCAGCAGCGTATCTAGCGGGGGCTCCTACAATGAGCAGTTCTTC. Translated: CASSVSSGGSYNEQFF.

This clone occurred a few times. The V gene is TRBV28, the J gene TRBJ1-2, with 8 bases fitting TRBD1. Germline V gene lookup returns CDR1 MDHEN and CDR2 SYDVKM. This CDR3 comprises 15 residues. The ends lost 6 bases at V and 5 bases at J; junction bases unmatched: 11. The DNA of the CDR3 is TGTGCCAGCAGCCTTTCCCAGGGGGCACAATATGGCTACACCTTC. Protein sequence: CASSLSQGAQYGYTF.

The gene calls are TRBV14 and TRBJ2-1; D remains ambiguous. CDR3 length: 11 residues. V lost 2 bases and J lost 8, with 4 bases in between. The germline CDR1 and CDR2 sequences are SGHDN and FVKESK. CDR3 residues: CASSQKYEQFF. In nucleotides, the CDR3 is TGTGCCAGCAGCCAAAAGTATGAGCAGTTCTTC.

Here the CDR3 DNA reads TGTGCCAGCCTACATTTCCGGAACACTGAAGCTTTCTTT. This gives the protein CASLHFRNTEAFF. The chain employs TRBV6-1 and TRBJ1-1; D gene ambiguous. The V end lost 8 bases, the J end lost 1 base, and 11 bases lay between the germline ends. Germline V lookup: CDR1 MNHNS, CDR2 SASEGT. This CDR3 region has 13 residues.

The V and J genes are TRBV5-8 and TRBJ1-1; 11 bases line up with TRBD1. Germline V gives CDR1 SGHTS, CDR2 YDEGEE. V gave up 3 bases and J gave up 0 bases; unmatched junction bases: 4. The CDR3 length is 16 residues. Here the CDR3 DNA reads TGTGCCAGCAGCTCGGGACAGGGGGTCATGAACACTGAAGCTTTCTTT. Protein product: CASSSGQGVMNTEAFF.

The chain employs TRBV11-3 and TRBJ2-2, with a weak D call TRBD1 (5 bases). Germline assignment: CDR1 SGHNT and CDR2 YENEEA. V was trimmed by 4 bases and J by 3 bases, leaving 21 bases between them. The CDR3 loop spans 18 amino acids. CDR3 in amino acids: CASSSTLWGRVYTGELFF. CDR3 DNA: TGTGCCAGCAGCTCAACCCTTTGGGGCAGGGTCTACACCGGGGAGCTGTTTTTT.

This chain uses TRBV18 with TRBJ1-5; a weak D match, TRBD1 (6 bases). Germline V gives CDR1 KGHSH, CDR2 LQKENI. The CDR3 is 17 residues long. Deletions cut 3 bases from V and 1 base from J, with 16 bases between. The CDR3: CASSPSPGGRSNQPQHF. In DNA, the CDR3 is TGTGCCAGCTCACCGTCTCCGGGGGGCCGGAGCAATCAGCCCCAGCATTTT.

The J gene is TRBJ1-5, the V gene TRBV9; D gene unclear. The CDR3 spans 14 residues. The germline V gene encodes CDR1 SGDLS and CDR2 YYNGEE. Trimming removed 3 bases at V and 3 bases at J, with 10 bases between. The CDR3 DNA reads TGTGCCAGCAGCGCGACGGTCCTCAATCAGCCCCAGCATTTT. It codes for CASSATVLNQPQHF.

The V call is TRBV2, the J call TRBJ2-5; TRBD1 aligns across 9 bases. The ends lost 6 bases at V and 0 bases at J; junction bases unmatched: 11. Germline V gene data show CDR1 as SNHLY and CDR2 as FYNNEI. The CDR3 covers 17 residues. CDR3 DNA: TGTGCCAGCAGACCCGGGACAGGGAACCAGTACCAAGAGACCCAGTACTTC. Its protein is CASRPGTGNQYQETQYF. The entire variable domain, with the rest obtained from reference TRBV2 and TRBJ2-5, is as follows: EPEVTQTPSHQVTQMGQEVILRCVPISNHLYFYWYRQILGQKVEFLVSFYNNEISEKSEIFDDQFSVERPDGSNFTLKIRSTKLEDSAMYFCASRPGTGNQYQETQYFGPGTRLLVL.

The chain carries TRBV28 and TRBJ1-2; D perhaps matches TRBD1 (6 bases). The length of the CDR3 is 13 residues. V was clipped by 5 bases and J by 4 bases, with 11 bases between them. From germline, CDR1 is MDHEN and CDR2 SYDVKM. DNA for the CDR3: TGTGCCAGCAGTCTAACAGGGCCCTATGGCTACACCTTC. Translated, it gives CASSLTGPYGYTF.

The chain uses TRBV30 and TRBJ1-3, with no clear D. This CDR3 has 15 amino acids. Germline V lookup: CDR1 GTSNPN, CDR2 SVGIG (reference sequence). Trimming stripped 0 bases from V and 0 bases from J, with 9 bases between. The CDR3 nucleotides are TGTGCCTGGAGTGTCCGGGCCAACTCTGGAAACACCATATATTTT. Amino acids: CAWSVRANSGNTIYF.

This clone was detected only once. V is TRBV15 and J is TRBJ1-2, with D unresolved. This CDR3 spans 14 amino acids. Between the trimmed V and J ends, which lost 5 bases and 1 base, there was a span of 11 bases. Germline V gene sequence: CDR1 LNHNV, CDR2 YYDKDF (reference sequence). CDR3 coding DNA: TGTGCCACCAGCCCGGAACTCTTTAACTATGGCTACACCTTC. Residues: CATSPELFNYGYTF.

The chain carries TRBV9 and TRBJ1-3; D is perhaps TRBD1 (6 bases). The germline V and J ends were trimmed by 4 bases and 2 bases, with 10 bases remaining between them. The CDR3 has 14 residues. Germline CDR1 is SGDLS and CDR2 is YYNGEE. The CDR3 sequence: CASSQNRAGNTIYF. The CDR3 DNA is TGTGCCAGCAGCCAGAACAGGGCTGGAAACACCATATATTTT.

The V gene is TRBV7-2, the J gene TRBJ1-1; D gene ambiguous. CDR3 length equals 12 residues. The ends were cut back, 5 bases at V and 6 bases at J, with 10 bases in the middle. Germline CDR1 is SGHTA and CDR2 is FQGNSA. In DNA, the CDR3 is TGTGCCAGCAGCCCTTTTTGGGCTGAAGCTTTCTTT. As protein: CASSPFWAEAFF.

Notes on this clone: Other DNA variants within this sample encode the same CDR3. The J gene is TRBJ1-5, the V gene TRBV30; D not resolved. The CDR3 is 13 amino acids. Germline CDR1 and CDR2: GTSNPN and SVGIG (reference sequence). Trimming stripped 1 base from V and 0 bases from J, with 4 bases between. DNA for the CDR3: TGTGCCTGGAGTGAGGATAGCAATCAGCCCCAGCATTTT. It encodes CAWSEDSNQPQHF.

The J gene is TRBJ1-5, the V gene TRBV6-2 or TRBV6-3; weak D call: TRBD1 (5 bases). In germline, CDR1 is MNHEY, CDR2 SVGEGT. Trimming left V 2 bases short and J 1 base short, with 6 bases between. This CDR3 has 14 residues. CDR3 amino acids: CASSYDSSNQPQHF. CDR3 sequence (DNA): TGTGCCAGCAGTTACGACAGCAGCAATCAGCCCCAGCATTTT.

The J gene is TRBJ2-1, the V gene TRBV9; 7 nucleotides line up with TRBD1. Germline V CDR1 and CDR2: SGDLS, YYNGEE. V shed 2 bases, J shed 5 bases, and the junction held 10 bases outside the gene matches. The CDR3 is made up of 16 amino acids. CDR3 sequence reads: CASSVGSRDRHNEQFF. CDR3 sequence (DNA): TGTGCCAGCAGCGTGGGTTCCCGGGACAGACACAATGAGCAGTTCTTC. The full variable domain, rest sourced from reference TRBV9 and TRBJ2-1, is DSGVTQTPKHLITATGQRVTLRCSPRSGDLSVYWYQQSLDQGLQFLIQYYNGEERAKGNILERFSAQQFPDLHSELNLSSLELGDSALYFCASSVGSRDRHNEQFFGPGTRLTVL.

The CDR3 DNA follows: TGTGCCAGTAGGGTACCGGGACGAAATAATGAAAAACTGTTTTTT. Translation gives CASRVPGRNNEKLFF. The chain carries TRBV19 and TRBJ1-4, with D tentatively TRBD1 (5 bases). CDR1 is LNHDA, CDR2 SQIVND, per germline (reference sequence). V gave up 6 bases and J gave up 4 bases, with 15 bases separating them. The CDR3 has 15 amino acids.

The chain employs TRBV18 and TRBJ1-6; D is unresolved. The CDR3 sequence is 15 residues long. Trimming shortened V by 2 bases and J by 9 bases, and 14 bases separated the two germline ends. Germline CDR1 and CDR2: KGHSH and LQKENI. CDR3 residues: CASSPGKGGSSPLHF. The CDR3 DNA reads as TGTGCCAGCTCACCAGGGAAGGGTGGGTCTTCACCCCTCCACTTT. The entire variable domain, with the rest obtained from reference TRBV18 and TRBJ1-6, is as follows: NAGVMQNPRHLVRRRGQEARLRCSPMKGHSHVYWYRQLPEEGLKFMVYLQKENIIDESGMPKERFSAEFPKEGPSILRIQQVVRGDSAAYFCASSPGKGGSSPLHFGNGTRLTVT.

The V gene is TRBV30, the J gene TRBJ2-1; no clear D. Trimming took 4 bases from V and 4 from J, leaving 14 bases between them. Germline CDR1 and CDR2: GTSNPN and SVGIG (reference sequence). This CDR3 is 14 amino acids long. CDR3 sequence reads: CAWTETQLYNEQFF. The CDR3 DNA reads as TGTGCCTGGACAGAAACCCAACTATACAATGAGCAGTTCTTC.

Details on this clone: Other DNA sequences in this specimen translate into the identical CDR3. The genes are TRBV12-3 or TRBV12-4 and TRBJ2-2, with D possibly matching TRBD1 (7 bases). CDR3 size: 13 residues. Trimming left V 8 bases short and J 4 bases short, with 11 bases between. In DNA form, the CDR3 reads TGTGCCAGCCGACAGGGAGGCACCGGGGAGCTGTTTTTT. This gives the protein CASRQGGTGELFF.

This rearrangement joins TRBV30 to TRBJ2-6, with D unresolved. The CDR3 totals 12 residues. The germline gives CDR1 GTSNPN, CDR2 SVGIG (reference sequence). V lost 8 bases and J 2 bases, leaving 7 bases between the germline ends. The CDR3 bases are TGTGCCCGGTCAACTGGGGCCAACGTCCTGACTTTC. Residues: CARSTGANVLTF. The full variable domain, its missing parts supplied by reference TRBV30 and TRBJ2-6, is SQTIHQWPATLVQPVGSPLSLECTVEGTSNPNLYWYRQAAGRGLQLLFYSVGIGQISSEVPQNLSASRPQDRQFILSSKKLLLSDSGFYLCARSTGANVLTFGAGSRLTVL.

The chain links TRBV19 to TRBJ2-7, with a possible D match to TRBD1 (6 bases). Deletions cut 3 bases from V and 3 bases from J, with 9 bases between. In germline, CDR1 is LNHDA, CDR2 SQIVND (reference sequence). The CDR3 extends over 13 amino acids. For the CDR3, the DNA is TGTGCCAGTAGTATGGACAGCAACTACGAGCAGTACTTC. It codes for CASSMDSNYEQYF. The variable domain in full, completed from reference TRBV19 and TRBJ2-7, reads DGGITQSPKYLFRKEGQNVTLSCEQNLNHDAMYWYRQDPGQGLRLIYYSQIVNDFQKGDIAEGYSVSREKKESFPLTVTSAQKNPTAFYLCASSMDSNYEQYFGPGTRLTVT.

The genes are TRBV20-1 and TRBJ2-1; D unclear. The CDR3 is 15 amino acids. CDR1 is DFQATT, CDR2 SNEGSKA, per germline (reference sequence). V was shortened by 5 bases and J by 0 bases, with 14 bases between the two germline ends. The CDR3 sequence: CSACDRRYSYNEQFF. The CDR3 nucleotides read TGCAGTGCTTGTGATAGAAGGTACTCCTACAATGAGCAGTTCTTC.

The genes are TRBV2 and TRBJ2-7, with TRBD1 as a possible D gene (5 bases). The germline gives CDR1 SNHLY, CDR2 FYNNEI. V lost 8 bases, J lost 2 bases, and 13 bases lay in between. CDR3 size: 13 residues. CDR3 sequence reads: CASDSALTYEQYF. CDR3 DNA sequence: TGTGCCAGCGACAGCGCTTTGACCTACGAGCAGTACTTC.

The rearrangement joins TRBV5-5 to TRBJ2-5; D is unclear. The germline V gene has CDR1 SGHKS and CDR2 YYEKEE (reference sequence). The CDR3 consists of 12 residues. V was pared by 1 base and J by 0 bases, with 1 base between. The CDR3 DNA reads TGTGCCAGCAGCTTGTACCAAGAGACCCAGTACTTC. Translated, it gives CASSLYQETQYF.

The chain is built from TRBV11-2 and TRBJ2-5, with D maybe TRBD1 (5 bases). The CDR3 runs to 12 residues. Trimming stripped 4 bases from V and 4 bases from J, with 7 bases between. Germline CDR1 is SGHAT and CDR2 is FQNNGV. The chain's CDR3 is CASSSQGETQYF. The CDR3 coding sequence is TGTGCCAGCAGCTCTCAGGGAGAGACCCAGTACTTC.

The rearrangement joins TRBV6-2 or TRBV6-3 to TRBJ1-2; 7 nucleotides align to TRBD1. Germline V gene lookup returns CDR1 MNHEY and CDR2 SVGEGT. The CDR3 has 14 amino acids. The V and J ends lost 6 bases and 4 bases, in that order; junction bases with no gene match: 8. CDR3 sequence (DNA): TGTGCCAGCAGCCCTCGGACAGGTAGCTATGGCTACACCTTC. It is translated as CASSPRTGSYGYTF.

The chain employs TRBV30 and TRBJ2-7; D is uncertain. The V end was cut by 4 bases, the J end by 2 bases, with 6 bases between. This CDR3 has 11 amino acids. In germline, CDR1 is GTSNPN, CDR2 SVGIG (reference sequence). CDR3 sequence reads: CAWKRTYEQYF. CDR3 in DNA: TGTGCCTGGAAGCGAACCTACGAGCAGTACTTC.

The chain combines TRBV6-6 with TRBJ2-7; the D gene is possibly TRBD1 (5 bases). This CDR3 contains 12 residues. CDR1 is MNHNY and CDR2 is SVGAGI in the germline V gene (reference sequence). V shed 8 bases and J shed 12 bases, with 20 bases lying between them. DNA for the CDR3: TGTGCCAGCGGGAATAGGTGGGGCACCGGGTACTTC. It specifies CASGNRWGTGYF.